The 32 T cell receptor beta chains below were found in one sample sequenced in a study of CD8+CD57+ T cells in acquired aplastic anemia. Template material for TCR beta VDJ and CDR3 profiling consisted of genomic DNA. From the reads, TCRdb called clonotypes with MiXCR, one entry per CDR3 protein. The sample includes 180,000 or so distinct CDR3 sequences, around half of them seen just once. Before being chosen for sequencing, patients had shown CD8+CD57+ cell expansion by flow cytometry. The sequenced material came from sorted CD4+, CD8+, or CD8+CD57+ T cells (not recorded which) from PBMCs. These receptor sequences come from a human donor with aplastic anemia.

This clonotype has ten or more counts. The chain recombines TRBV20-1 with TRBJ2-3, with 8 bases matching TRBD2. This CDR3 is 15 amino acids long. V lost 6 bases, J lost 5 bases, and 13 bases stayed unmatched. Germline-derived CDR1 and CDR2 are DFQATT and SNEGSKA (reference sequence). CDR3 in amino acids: CSAPLAGGAKDTQYF. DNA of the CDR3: TGCAGTGCCCCACTGGCCGGGGGGGCGAAAGATACGCAGTATTTT.

CDR3 sequence (DNA): TGCAGTGCTAGAGCTAGCGTAGCAGATACGCAGTATTTT. Its protein product is CSARASVADTQYF. This chain uses TRBV20-1 with TRBJ2-3, with TRBD2 as a possible D gene (6 bases). The V and J ends lost 1 base and 4 bases respectively, with 9 bases between them. Germline V gives CDR1 DFQATT, CDR2 SNEGSKA (reference sequence). The CDR3 extends over 13 amino acids.

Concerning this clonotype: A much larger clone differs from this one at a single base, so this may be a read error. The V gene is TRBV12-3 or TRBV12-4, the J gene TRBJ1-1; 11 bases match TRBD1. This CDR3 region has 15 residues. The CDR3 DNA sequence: TGTGCCAGCAGGGACAGGGGGCTCTTCGGGGCTGAAGCTTCCTTT. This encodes CASRDRGLFGAEASF.

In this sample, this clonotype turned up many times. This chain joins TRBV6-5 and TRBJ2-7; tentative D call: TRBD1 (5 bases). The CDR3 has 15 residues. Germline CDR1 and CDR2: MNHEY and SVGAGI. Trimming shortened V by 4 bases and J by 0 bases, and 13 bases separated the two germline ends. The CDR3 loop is CASSLDSSYSYEQYF. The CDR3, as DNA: TGTGCCAGCAGTTTAGACAGCTCTTACTCCTACGAGCAGTACTTC.

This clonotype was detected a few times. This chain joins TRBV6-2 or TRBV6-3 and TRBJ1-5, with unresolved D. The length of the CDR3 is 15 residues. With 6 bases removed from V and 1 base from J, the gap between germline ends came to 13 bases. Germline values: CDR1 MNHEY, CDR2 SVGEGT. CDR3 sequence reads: CASSQVGVSNQPQHF. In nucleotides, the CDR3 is TGTGCCAGCAGCCAGGTGGGAGTAAGCAATCAGCCCCAGCATTTT.

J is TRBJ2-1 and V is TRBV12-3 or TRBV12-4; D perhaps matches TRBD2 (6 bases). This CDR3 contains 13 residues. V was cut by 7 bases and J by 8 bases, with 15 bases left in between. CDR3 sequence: CASTGLLLDEQFF. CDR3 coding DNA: TGTGCCAGCACGGGACTTCTACTGGATGAGCAGTTCTTC.

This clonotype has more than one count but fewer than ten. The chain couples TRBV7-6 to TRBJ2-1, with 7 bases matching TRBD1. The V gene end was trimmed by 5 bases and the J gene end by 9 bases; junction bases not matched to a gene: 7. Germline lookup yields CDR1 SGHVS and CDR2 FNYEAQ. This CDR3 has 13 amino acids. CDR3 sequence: CASSQRRDSEQFF. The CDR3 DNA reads TGTGCCAGCAGCCAGCGCAGGGACAGTGAGCAGTTCTTC.

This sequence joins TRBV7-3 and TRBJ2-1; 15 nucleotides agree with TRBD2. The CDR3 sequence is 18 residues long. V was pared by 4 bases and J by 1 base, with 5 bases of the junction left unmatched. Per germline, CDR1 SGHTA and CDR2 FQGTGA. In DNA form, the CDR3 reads TGTGCCAGCAGCTGGACTAGCGGGGGGGCCTCGTCCTACAATGAGCAGTTCTTC. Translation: CASSWTSGGASSYNEQFF.

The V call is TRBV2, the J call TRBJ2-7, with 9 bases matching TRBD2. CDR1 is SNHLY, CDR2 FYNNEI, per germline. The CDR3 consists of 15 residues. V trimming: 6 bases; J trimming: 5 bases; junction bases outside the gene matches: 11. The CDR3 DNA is TGTGCCAGCAGCTTAGTCGCGGGAGGGCCCAACGAGCAGTACTTC. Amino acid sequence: CASSLVAGGPNEQYF.

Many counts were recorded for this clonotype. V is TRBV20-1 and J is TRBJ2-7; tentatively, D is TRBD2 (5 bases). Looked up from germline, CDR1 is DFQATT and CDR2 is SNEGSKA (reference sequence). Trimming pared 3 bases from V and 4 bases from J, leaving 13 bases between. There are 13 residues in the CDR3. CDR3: CSASPPGLYEQYF. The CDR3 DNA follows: TGCAGTGCTAGCCCACCGGGGTTGTACGAGCAGTACTTC.

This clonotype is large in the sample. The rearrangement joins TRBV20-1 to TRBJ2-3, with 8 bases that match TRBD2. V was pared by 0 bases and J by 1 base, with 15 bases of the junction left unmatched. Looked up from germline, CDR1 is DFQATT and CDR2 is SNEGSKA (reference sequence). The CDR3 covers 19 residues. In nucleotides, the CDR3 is TGCAGTGCTAGAGATCCCCCCGTTAGCGGGACGCGGGGCACAGATACGCAGTATTTT. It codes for CSARDPPVSGTRGTDTQYF.

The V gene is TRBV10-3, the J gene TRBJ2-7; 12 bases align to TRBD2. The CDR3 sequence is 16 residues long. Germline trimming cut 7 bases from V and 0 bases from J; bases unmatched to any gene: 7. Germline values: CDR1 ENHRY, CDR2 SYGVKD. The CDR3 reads CAIKPGTSGYSYEQYF. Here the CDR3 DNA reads TGTGCCATCAAACCAGGGACTAGCGGGTACTCCTACGAGCAGTACTTC.

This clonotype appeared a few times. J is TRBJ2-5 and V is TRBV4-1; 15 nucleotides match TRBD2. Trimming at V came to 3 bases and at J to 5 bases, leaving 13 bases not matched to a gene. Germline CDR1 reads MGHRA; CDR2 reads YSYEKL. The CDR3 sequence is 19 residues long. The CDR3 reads CASSHLPGLAGGTSETQYF. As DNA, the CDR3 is TGCGCCAGCAGCCATCTACCGGGACTAGCGGGGGGCACTTCCGAGACCCAGTACTTC.

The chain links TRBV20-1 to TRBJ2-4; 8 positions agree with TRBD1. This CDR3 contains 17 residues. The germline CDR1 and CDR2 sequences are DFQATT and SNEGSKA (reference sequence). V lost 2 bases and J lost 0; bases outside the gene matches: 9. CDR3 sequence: CSARIPGQVLAKNIQYF. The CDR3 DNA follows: TGCAGTGCTAGAATCCCGGGACAGGTTCTAGCCAAAAACATTCAGTACTTC.

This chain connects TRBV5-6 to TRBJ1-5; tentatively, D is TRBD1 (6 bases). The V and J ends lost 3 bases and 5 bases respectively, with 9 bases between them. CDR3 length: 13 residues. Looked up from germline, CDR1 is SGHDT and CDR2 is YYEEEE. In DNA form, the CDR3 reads TGTGCCAGCAGCTACAACAGGGATCAGCCCCAGCATTTT. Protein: CASSYNRDQPQHF.

CDR3 in amino acids: CAISVLGQAHTDTQYF. The DNA for the CDR3 is TGTGCCATCAGTGTCTTGGGACAGGCGCACACAGATACGCAGTATTTT. The chain employs TRBV10-3 and TRBJ2-3, with 8 bases lining up with TRBD1. The CDR3 has 16 residues. The germline gives CDR1 ENHRY, CDR2 SYGVKD. V lost 4 bases, J lost 2 bases, and 8 bases stayed unmatched.

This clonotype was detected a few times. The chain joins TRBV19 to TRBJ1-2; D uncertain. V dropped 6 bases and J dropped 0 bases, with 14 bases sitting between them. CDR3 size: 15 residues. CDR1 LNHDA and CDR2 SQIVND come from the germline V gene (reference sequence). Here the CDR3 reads CASRRDVATNYGYTF. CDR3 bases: TGTGCCAGTAGGCGGGATGTGGCTACTAACTATGGCTACACCTTC.

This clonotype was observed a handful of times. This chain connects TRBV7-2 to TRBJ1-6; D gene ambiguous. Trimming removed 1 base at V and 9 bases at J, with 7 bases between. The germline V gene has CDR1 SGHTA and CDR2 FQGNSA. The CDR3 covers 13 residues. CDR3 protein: CASSLDFSSPLHF. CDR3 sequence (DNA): TGTGCCAGCAGCTTAGATTTCTCTTCACCCCTCCACTTT.

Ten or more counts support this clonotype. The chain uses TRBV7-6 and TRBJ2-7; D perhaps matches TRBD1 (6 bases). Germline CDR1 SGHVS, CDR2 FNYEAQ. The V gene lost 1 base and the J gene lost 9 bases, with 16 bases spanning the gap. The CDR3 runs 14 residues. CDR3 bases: TGTGCCAGCAGCTTAGATCCAGGCCCAGGGGTGCAGTACTTC. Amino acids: CASSLDPGPGVQYF.

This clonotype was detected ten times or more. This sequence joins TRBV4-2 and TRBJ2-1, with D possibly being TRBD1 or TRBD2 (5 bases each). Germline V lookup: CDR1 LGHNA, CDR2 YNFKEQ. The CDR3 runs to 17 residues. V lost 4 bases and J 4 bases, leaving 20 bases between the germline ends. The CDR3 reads CASSPEHLKWGYNEQFF. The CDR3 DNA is TGTGCCAGCAGCCCCGAGCATCTTAAATGGGGGTACAATGAGCAGTTCTTC.

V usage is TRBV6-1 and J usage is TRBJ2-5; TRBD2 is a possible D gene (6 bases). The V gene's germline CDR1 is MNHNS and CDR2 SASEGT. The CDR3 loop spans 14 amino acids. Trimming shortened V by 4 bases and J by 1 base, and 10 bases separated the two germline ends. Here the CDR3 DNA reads TGTGCCAGCAGTGCCGGAGGGGTCCAAGAGACCCAGTACTTC. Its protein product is CASSAGGVQETQYF.

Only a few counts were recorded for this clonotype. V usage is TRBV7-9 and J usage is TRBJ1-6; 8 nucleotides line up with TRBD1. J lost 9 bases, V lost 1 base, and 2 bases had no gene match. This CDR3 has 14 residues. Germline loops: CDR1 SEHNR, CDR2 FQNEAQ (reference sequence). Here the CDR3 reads CASSLGQGSSPLHF. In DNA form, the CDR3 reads TGTGCCAGCAGCTTAGGACAGGGGAGTTCACCCCTCCACTTT.

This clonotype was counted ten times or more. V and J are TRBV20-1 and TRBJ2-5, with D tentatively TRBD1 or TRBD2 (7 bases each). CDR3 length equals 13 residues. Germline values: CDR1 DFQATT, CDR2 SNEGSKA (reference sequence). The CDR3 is CSLRGRVQETQYF. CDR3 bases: TGCAGCCTCAGGGGGAGGGTCCAAGAGACCCAGTACTTC.

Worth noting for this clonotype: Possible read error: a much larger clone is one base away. CDR3 bases: TGTGCCAGCAGCGAACGGGGAGATGAGCAGTTCTTC. Protein product: CASSERGDEQFF. The chain uses TRBV6-2 or TRBV6-3 and TRBJ2-1; a possible D gene is TRBD2 (5 bases). Trimming took off 6 bases at V and 8 bases at J, with 11 bases between the two ends. Germline CDR1 MNHEY, CDR2 SVGEGT. This CDR3 has 12 residues.

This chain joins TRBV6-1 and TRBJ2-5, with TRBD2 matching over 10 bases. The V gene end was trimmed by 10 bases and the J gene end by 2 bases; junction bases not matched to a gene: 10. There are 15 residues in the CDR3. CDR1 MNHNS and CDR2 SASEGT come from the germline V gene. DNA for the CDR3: TGTGCCATCGACTTAGCGGGGGGACCACAAGAGACCCAGTACTTC. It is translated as CAIDLAGGPQETQYF.

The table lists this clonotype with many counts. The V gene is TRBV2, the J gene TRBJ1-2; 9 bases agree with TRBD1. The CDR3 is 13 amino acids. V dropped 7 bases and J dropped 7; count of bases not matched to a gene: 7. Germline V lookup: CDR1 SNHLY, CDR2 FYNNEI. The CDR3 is CASTLGTGSGYTF. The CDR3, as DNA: TGTGCCAGCACGTTGGGGACAGGGAGTGGCTACACCTTC.

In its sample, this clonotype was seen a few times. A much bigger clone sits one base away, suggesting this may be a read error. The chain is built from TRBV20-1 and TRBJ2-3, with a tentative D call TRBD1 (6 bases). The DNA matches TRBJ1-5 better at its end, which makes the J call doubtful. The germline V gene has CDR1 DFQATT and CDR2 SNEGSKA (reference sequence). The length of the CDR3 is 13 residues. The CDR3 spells CSAREGAQDTQHF. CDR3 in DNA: TGCAGTGCTAGAGAGGGGGCACAAGATACGCAGCATTTT.

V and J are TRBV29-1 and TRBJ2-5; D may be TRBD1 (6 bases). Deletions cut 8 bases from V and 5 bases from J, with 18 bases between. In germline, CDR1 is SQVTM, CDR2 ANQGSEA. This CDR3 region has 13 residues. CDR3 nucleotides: TGCAGCACAGGACAGCAATTGGGGGAGACCCAGTACTTC. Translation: CSTGQQLGETQYF.

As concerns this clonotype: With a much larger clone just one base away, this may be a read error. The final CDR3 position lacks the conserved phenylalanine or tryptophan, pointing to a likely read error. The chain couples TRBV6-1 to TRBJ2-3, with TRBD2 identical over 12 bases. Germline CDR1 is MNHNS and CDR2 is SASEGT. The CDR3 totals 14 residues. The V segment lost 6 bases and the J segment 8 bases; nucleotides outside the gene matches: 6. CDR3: CASRTSGGSSTQYL. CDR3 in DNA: TGTGCCAGCAGGACTAGCGGGGGTTCCAGTACGCAGTATCTT.

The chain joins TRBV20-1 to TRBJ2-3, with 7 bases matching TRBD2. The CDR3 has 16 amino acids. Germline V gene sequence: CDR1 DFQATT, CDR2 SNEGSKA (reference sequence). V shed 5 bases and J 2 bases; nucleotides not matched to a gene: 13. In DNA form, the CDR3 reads TGCAGTGCTCTCTCACGAGCGGGGTCACCCACAGATACGCAGTATTTT. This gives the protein CSALSRAGSPTDTQYF.

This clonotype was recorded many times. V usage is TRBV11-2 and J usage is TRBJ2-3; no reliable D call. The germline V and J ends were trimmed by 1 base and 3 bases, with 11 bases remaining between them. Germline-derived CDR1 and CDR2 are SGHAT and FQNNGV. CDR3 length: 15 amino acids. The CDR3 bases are TGTGCCAGCAGCTTAGGGTCTCCACTAACAGATACGCAGTATTTT. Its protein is CASSLGSPLTDTQYF.

The CDR3 spells CSAPLGGADNSPLHF. CDR3 DNA: TGCAGTGCCCCTTTAGGGGGGGCTGATAATTCACCCCTCCACTTT. The chain links TRBV20-1 to TRBJ1-6; D perhaps matches TRBD1 (6 bases). Germline V gene sequence: CDR1 DFQATT, CDR2 SNEGSKA (reference sequence). CDR3 length: 15 amino acids. The V end lost 6 bases, the J end lost 5 bases, and 17 bases lay between the germline ends.